This T cell receptor (beta chain) came from a study of shared clonotypes between healthy human individuals. Study summary: For every donor, three CD4 naive, three CD4 memory, two CD8 naive and one CD8 memory plates were used.

This clone appeared once. V gave up 3 bases and J gave up 0 bases; unmatched junction bases: 14. Germline V gene sequence: CDR1 MDHEN, CDR2 SYDVKM. This CDR3 has 18 residues. Assay used: immunoSEQ multiplex PCR; TCRdb lists only in-frame clones, some missing. The sample contains hundreds of thousands of clones, roughly 98% of which appear only once. Naive CD8 cells lacked CD45RO and underwent positive selection for CCR7, leaving out terminally differentiated effector memory CD45RA+ cells. The gene calls are TRBV28 and TRBJ2-7; 7 bases map to TRBD2. The sequenced sample was naive CD8+ T cells sorted from blood. This TCR was sampled from a man under 40 in good health. The CDR3 region has the DNA TGTGCCAGCAGTTTTCGACCCTCCCTAGCGGAACCCTCCTACGAGCAGTACTTC. It yields the protein CASSFRPSLAEPSYEQYF.